This passage covers 21 T cell receptor beta chains from one sample sequenced in a study of shared clonotypes between healthy human individuals. Method: immunoSEQ multiplex PCR; TCRdb's copy keeps in-frame clones and lacks some. The sample consists of 2 million to 3 million clones, under 95% of them appearing once. Sequenced sample: naive CD4+ T cells from PBMCs. Subset here: CD45RA+ positively selected. These receptors all stem from a man in his late teens or twenties in good health. Some clones in this sample may be carry-over from other donors' samples.

V usage is TRBV5-6 and J usage is TRBJ2-2; D remains unclear. Trimming removed 4 bases at V and 4 bases at J, with 17 bases between. Germline loops: CDR1 SGHDT, CDR2 YYEEEE. This CDR3 region has 16 residues. CDR3 amino acids: CASSLTPTSGTGELFF. The DNA of the CDR3 is TGTGCCAGCAGCCTGACACCTACTTCTGGCACCGGGGAGCTGTTTTTT.

This chain links TRBV5-4 with TRBJ1-2; D might be TRBD1 (5 bases). Germline lookup yields CDR1 SGHNT and CDR2 YYREEE (reference sequence). The V gene lost 4 bases and the J gene lost 4 bases, with 17 bases spanning the gap. CDR3 size: 15 residues. This chain's CDR3 is CASSPGTLRAYGYTF. DNA of the CDR3: TGTGCCAGCAGCCCCGGGACCCTTCGAGCCTATGGCTACACCTTC.

This clone was seen a single time. The chain couples TRBV11-2 to TRBJ2-1; 9 nucleotides line up with TRBD2. This CDR3 has 16 residues. Germline V gives CDR1 SGHAT, CDR2 FQNNGV. V lost 2 bases, J lost 7 bases, and 9 bases stayed unmatched. CDR3 nucleotides: TGTGCCAGCAGCTTAATTCGAGCGGGAGGAGGGAATGAGCAGTTCTTC. The encoded protein is CASSLIRAGGGNEQFF.

The J gene is TRBJ2-7, the V gene TRBV14; D gene unclear. V was shortened by 5 bases and J by 12 bases, with 23 bases between the two germline ends. CDR3 length: 14 residues. Germline assignment: CDR1 SGHDN and CDR2 FVKESK. The CDR3 spells CASSREYLVTVPYF. The CDR3 region has the DNA TGTGCCAGCAGCAGAGAGTACTTAGTTACTGTTCCGTACTTC.

The chain carries TRBV28 and TRBJ1-5, with D possibly matching TRBD1 (5 bases). Trimming stripped 6 bases from V and 4 bases from J, with 16 bases between. The CDR3 runs to 15 residues. In germline, CDR1 is MDHEN, CDR2 SYDVKM. The CDR3 spells CASSAGTAFNQPQHF. CDR3 DNA sequence: TGTGCCAGCAGCGCAGGGACGGCCTTTAATCAGCCCCAGCATTTT. Complete variable domain (other parts from reference TRBV28 and TRBJ1-5): DVKVTQSSRYLVKRTGEKVFLECVQDMDHENMFWYRQDPGLGLRLIYFSYDVKMKEKGDIPEGYSVSREKKERFSLILESASTNQTSMYLCASSAGTAFNQPQHFGDGTRLSIL.

This chain uses TRBV7-6 with TRBJ2-7; 7 bases align to TRBD1. The V and J ends lost 5 bases and 5 bases, in that order; junction bases with no gene match: 6. This CDR3 has 13 residues. Germline assignment: CDR1 SGHVS and CDR2 FNYEAQ. The chain's CDR3 is CASSKDRYHEQYF. The CDR3 DNA is TGTGCCAGCAGCAAGGACAGGTACCACGAGCAGTACTTC.

The rearrangement joins TRBV5-1 to TRBJ2-3; 13 bases are shared with TRBD2. Germline trimming cut 2 bases from V and 7 bases from J; bases unmatched to any gene: 7. Germline CDR1 and CDR2: SGHRS and YFSETQ. The CDR3 length is 16 residues. This CDR3 reads CASSFLRGLAGNTQYF. Here the CDR3 DNA reads TGCGCCAGCAGCTTCCTTAGGGGACTAGCGGGGAATACGCAGTATTTT.

Remarks on this clone: The DNA is left out, because the CDR3 cannot be placed on it with certainty; the CDR3 is given as TCRdb lists it. This rearrangement joins TRBV6-1 to TRBJ1-2; the D call in the table, TRBD1, was not verified against the DNA. The CDR3 length is 14 residues, termini included. Per germline, CDR1 MNHNS and CDR2 SASEGT. CDR3 loop: CASSEWAGVGVGTF.

The V and J genes are TRBV15 and TRBJ2-7; maybe TRBD2 (5 bases). Per the germline V gene, CDR1 is LNHNV and CDR2 is YYDKDF (reference sequence). Trimming pared 8 bases from V and 0 bases from J, leaving 14 bases between. CDR3 size: 14 residues. This CDR3 is CATSEGKTSYEQYF. Here the CDR3 DNA reads TGTGCCACCTCCGAGGGCAAAACCTCCTACGAGCAGTACTTC.

The chain employs TRBV10-3 and TRBJ2-1; D may be TRBD2 (5 bases). V dropped 0 bases and J dropped 9 bases, with 12 bases sitting between them. The length of the CDR3 is 14 residues. From germline, CDR1 is ENHRY and CDR2 SYGVKD. The CDR3 sequence: CAISESRGSLEQFF. The CDR3 bases are TGTGCCATCAGTGAGTCGAGAGGGAGCCTTGAGCAGTTCTTC.

CDR3 in amino acids: CASSWGRDRRNYGYTF. The DNA for the CDR3 is TGCGCCAGCAGCTGGGGCCGGGACAGGAGAAACTATGGCTACACCTTC. The genes are TRBV5-1 and TRBJ1-2, with 8 bases fitting TRBD1. This CDR3 is built from 16 residues. From germline, CDR1 is SGHRS and CDR2 YFSETQ. V lost 3 bases to trimming and J lost 2 bases; unmatched junction nucleotides: 9.

The chain recombines TRBV4-1 with TRBJ1-4; D ambiguous. Germline lookup yields CDR1 MGHRA and CDR2 YSYEKL. V lost 0 bases and J lost 7, with 18 bases in between. CDR3 length equals 17 residues. This chain's CDR3 is CASSQDFRASGSEKLFF. The CDR3 nucleotides read TGCGCCAGCAGCCAAGATTTTCGAGCGTCAGGAAGTGAAAAACTGTTTTTT.

About this clone: This sample includes further DNA sequences coding for the same CDR3. This sequence joins TRBV5-1 and TRBJ2-2, with no clear D. Germline CDR1 is SGHRS and CDR2 is YFSETQ. CDR3 length: 15 amino acids. Trimming took off 4 bases at V and 0 bases at J, with 10 bases between the two ends. In DNA, the CDR3 is TGCGCCAGCAGCCTCCCTCTAGCGAACACCGGGGAGCTGTTTTTT. Translating gives CASSLPLANTGELFF.

In nucleotides, the CDR3 is TGCGCCAGCAGCTTGGTGCAGGGGGTCGACATTCAGTACTTC. It translates to CASSLVQGVDIQYF. The chain uses TRBV5-1 and TRBJ2-4, with TRBD1 matching 7 bases. This CDR3 contains 14 residues. V lost 0 bases and J lost 8; bases outside the gene matches: 5. CDR1 SGHRS and CDR2 YFSETQ come from the germline V gene.

The rearrangement links TRBV2 to TRBJ1-4, with 7 bases identical to TRBD1. There are 15 residues in the CDR3. Germline V lookup: CDR1 SNHLY, CDR2 FYNNEI. With V trimmed by 5 bases and J by 8 bases, 11 bases remained unmatched. CDR3 region: CASSPRTGYGEKLFF. The CDR3 nucleotides read TGTGCCAGCAGTCCTCGGACAGGCTATGGAGAAAAACTGTTTTTT.

This clone was counted a few times. The CDR3 sequence is CASRVFGNTIYF. The CDR3 DNA is TGTGCCAGCAGGGTATTTGGAAACACCATATATTTT. J is TRBJ1-3 and V is TRBV2; unclear D gene. CDR3 length: 12 residues. Germline CDR1 SNHLY, CDR2 FYNNEI. V lost 6 bases to trimming and J lost 3 bases, with 6 bases between them.

The J gene is TRBJ1-5, the V gene TRBV5-3; TRBD1 matches 8 bases. TRBV5-3 belongs to the ORF category, with a function that is uncertain. Trimming at V came to 4 bases and at J to 4 bases, leaving 7 bases not matched to a gene. The CDR3 is 15 residues long. The CDR3 bases are TGTGCCAGAAGCCGATTTCGGACAGGGAATCAGCCCCAGCATTTT. The encoded protein is CARSRFRTGNQPQHF.

This chain joins TRBV11-2 and TRBJ1-1; D is possibly TRBD1 (5 bases). There are 14 residues in the CDR3. Per germline, CDR1 SGHAT and CDR2 FQNNGV. V lost 4 bases and J lost 1, with 10 bases in between. The CDR3 DNA reads as TGTGCCAGCAGCTCGGGGACTTCGAACACTGAAGCTTTCTTT. Protein product: CASSSGTSNTEAFF.

The CDR3 sequence is CATSSFPGYEQYF. CDR3 nucleotide sequence: TGTGCCACCAGCAGCTTTCCGGGGTACGAGCAGTACTTC. The chain combines TRBV15 with TRBJ2-7; D might be TRBD2 (5 bases). The germline CDR1 and CDR2 sequences are LNHNV and YYDKDF (reference sequence). The CDR3 loop spans 13 amino acids. V was trimmed by 3 bases and J by 4 bases, leaving 10 bases between them.

The V gene is TRBV27, the J gene TRBJ1-2; 7 nucleotides align to TRBD1. This CDR3 is built from 15 residues. Germline values: CDR1 MNHEY, CDR2 SMNVEV (reference sequence). The junction had 13 bases not matched to a gene; V was cut back by 5 bases and J by 7 bases. This CDR3 reads CASSPGPDRVTGYTF. The CDR3 nucleotides read TGTGCCAGCAGTCCCGGACCCGACAGGGTTACTGGCTACACCTTC.

The chain combines TRBV5-5 with TRBJ1-2; D is perhaps TRBD1 (5 bases). CDR1 and CDR2 from the germline V gene are SGHKS and YYEKEE (reference sequence). This CDR3 is 13 amino acids long. The V and J ends lost 4 bases and 4 bases respectively, with 11 bases between them. CDR3 DNA: TGTGCCAGCAGCCTAAGGGACGGCTATGGCTACACCTTC. Amino acids: CASSLRDGYGYTF.